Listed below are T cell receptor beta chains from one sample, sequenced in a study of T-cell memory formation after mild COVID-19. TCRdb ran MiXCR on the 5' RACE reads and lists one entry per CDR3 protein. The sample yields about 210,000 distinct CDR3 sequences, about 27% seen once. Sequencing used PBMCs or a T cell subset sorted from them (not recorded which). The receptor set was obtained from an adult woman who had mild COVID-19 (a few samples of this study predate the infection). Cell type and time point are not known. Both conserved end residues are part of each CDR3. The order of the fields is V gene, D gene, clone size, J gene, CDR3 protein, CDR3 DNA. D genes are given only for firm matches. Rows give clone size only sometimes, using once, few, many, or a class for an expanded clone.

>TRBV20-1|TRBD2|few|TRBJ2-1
CSARDSAGLGNEQFF
TGCAGTGCTAGAGACTCCGCGGGACTAGGAAATGAGCAGTTCTTC
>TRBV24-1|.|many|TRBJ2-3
CATSSTGLARTDTQYF
TGTGCCACCAGTTCTACAGGGCTAGCACGCACAGATACGCAGTATTTT
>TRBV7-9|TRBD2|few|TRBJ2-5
CASSSGLGSGRAQTQYF
TGTGCCAGCAGCTCCGGTTTAGGTAGCGGGAGGGCCCAGACCCAGTACTTC
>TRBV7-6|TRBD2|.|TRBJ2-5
CASSLLPAGGPETQYF
TGTGCCAGCAGCTTACTCCCAGCGGGGGGGCCAGAGACCCAGTACTTC
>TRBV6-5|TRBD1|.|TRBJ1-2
CASSYWGQGGGYTF
TGTGCCAGCAGTTACTGGGGACAGGGAGGCGGCTACACCTTC
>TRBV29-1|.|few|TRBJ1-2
CSVKGNYGYTF
TGCAGCGTCAAGGGGAACTATGGCTACACCTTC
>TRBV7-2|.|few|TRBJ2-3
CASSPSHRIDTQYF
TGTGCCAGCAGTCCCTCCCATCGGATTGATACGCAGTATTTT
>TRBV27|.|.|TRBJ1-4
CASSLTQGGQPNEKLFF
TGTGCCAGCAGTTTAACCCAGGGCGGACAGCCTAATGAAAAACTGTTTTTT
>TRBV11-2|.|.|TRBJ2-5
CASSYFLGGETQYF
TGTGCCAGCAGCTACTTTTTAGGGGGGGAGACCCAGTACTTC
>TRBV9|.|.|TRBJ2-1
CASSTGKYNEQFF
TGTGCCAGCAGCACCGGGAAATACAATGAGCAGTTCTTC
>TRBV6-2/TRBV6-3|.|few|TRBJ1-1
CASTHGTSEGTEAFF
TGTGCCAGCACCCACGGCACATCCGAAGGCACTGAAGCTTTCTTT
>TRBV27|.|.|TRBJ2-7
CASSLSAAYEQYF
TGTGCCAGCAGTTTATCGGCAGCCTACGAGCAGTACTTC
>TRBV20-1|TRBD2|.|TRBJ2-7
CSAGSQGAQSGGAYEQYF
TGCAGTGCTGGATCTCAGGGAGCCCAGTCGGGGGGGGCCTACGAGCAGTACTTC
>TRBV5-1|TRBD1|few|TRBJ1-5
CASSSIRQGPAQHF
TGCGCCAGCAGCTCAATTAGACAGGGACCGGCCCAGCATTTT
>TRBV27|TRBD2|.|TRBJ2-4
CASSTGGAIQYF
TGTGCCAGCAGTACGGGAGGGGCCATTCAGTACTTC
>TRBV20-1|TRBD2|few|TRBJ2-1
CSATGTSGSDEQFF
TGCAGTGCTACCGGGACTAGCGGGAGCGATGAGCAGTTCTTC
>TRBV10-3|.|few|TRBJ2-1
CAISELGTKHNEQFF
TGTGCCATCAGTGAGTTAGGGACCAAACACAATGAGCAGTTCTTC
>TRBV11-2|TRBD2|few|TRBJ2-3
CASSSGTSGSLYTDTQYF
TGTGCCAGCAGCTCGGGGACTAGCGGGAGCCTATACACAGATACGCAGTATTTT
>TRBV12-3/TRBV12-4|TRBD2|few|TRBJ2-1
CASTQLAGGVNEQFF
TGTGCCAGCACCCAACTAGCGGGGGGGGTAAATGAGCAGTTCTTC
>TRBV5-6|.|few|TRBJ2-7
CASSLGANYEQYF
TGTGCCAGCAGCTTGGGTGCTAACTACGAGCAGTACTTC
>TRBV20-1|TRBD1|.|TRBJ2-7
CSARWTGYSYEQYF
TGCAGTGCTAGATGGACAGGATACTCCTACGAGCAGTACTTC
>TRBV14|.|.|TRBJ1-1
CASSKKWTEAFF
TGTGCCAGCAGTAAGAAATGGACTGAAGCTTTCTTT
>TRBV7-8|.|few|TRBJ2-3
CASSLDGSSTDTQYF
TGTGCCAGCAGCTTAGATGGCTCTAGCACAGATACGCAGTATTTT
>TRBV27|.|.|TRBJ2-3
CASSLWGGYTDTQYF
TGTGCCAGCAGTTTATGGGGCGGGTACACAGATACGCAGTATTTT
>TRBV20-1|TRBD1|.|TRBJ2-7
CSARAELGQGSYEQYF
TGCAGTGCTAGAGCCGAACTGGGACAGGGGTCTTACGAGCAGTACTTC
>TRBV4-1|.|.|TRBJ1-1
CASSHPGNTEAFF
TGCGCCAGCAGCCACCCTGGGAACACTGAAGCTTTCTTT
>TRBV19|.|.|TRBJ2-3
CASSSLLGTDTQYF
TGTGCCAGTAGTAGCCTGCTGGGCACAGATACGCAGTATTTT
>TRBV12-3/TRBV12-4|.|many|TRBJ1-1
CASQWQGGTEAFF
TGTGCCTCCCAGTGGCAGGGTGGGACTGAAGCTTTCTTT
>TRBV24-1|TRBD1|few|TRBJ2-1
CATSDFRQGGTYNEQFF
TGTGCCACCAGTGATTTTCGACAGGGCGGAACCTACAATGAGCAGTTCTTC
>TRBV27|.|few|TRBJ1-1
CASTLTWGGPHSEAFF
TGTGCCAGCACCCTAACCTGGGGGGGGCCCCACTCTGAAGCTTTCTTT
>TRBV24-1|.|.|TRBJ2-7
CATSRTGDTYEQYF
TGTGCCACCAGTCGAACAGGTGATACCTACGAGCAGTACTTC
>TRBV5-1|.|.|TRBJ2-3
CASSLGPGRGTDTQYF
TGCGCCAGCAGCTTGGGTCCGGGACGGGGCACAGATACGCAGTATTTT
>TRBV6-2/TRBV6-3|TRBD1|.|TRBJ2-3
CASSYDGTGLPNTQYF
TGTGCCAGCAGTTACGACGGGACAGGGCTCCCCAATACGCAGTATTTT
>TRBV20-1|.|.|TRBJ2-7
CSASLTRELNYEQYF
TGCAGTGCTAGCCTTACTAGAGAGCTTAACTACGAGCAGTACTTC
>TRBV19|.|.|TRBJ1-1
CASSRRQEGRTEAFF
TGTGCCAGTAGTCGACGACAGGAGGGCCGCACTGAAGCTTTCTTT
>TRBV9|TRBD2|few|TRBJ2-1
CASSVLGRGPNEQFF
TGTGCCAGCAGCGTGCTAGGGAGGGGTCCCAATGAGCAGTTCTTC
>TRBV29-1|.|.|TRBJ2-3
CSVRDFHTDTQYF
TGCAGCGTGAGGGACTTTCACACAGATACGCAGTATTTT
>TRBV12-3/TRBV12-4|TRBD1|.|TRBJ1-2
CASMPQETGRYGYTF
TGTGCCAGCATGCCCCAGGAGACAGGGCGTTATGGCTACACCTTC
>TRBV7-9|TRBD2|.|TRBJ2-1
CASSLASGRGEQFF
TGTGCCAGCAGCTTAGCTAGCGGGAGGGGTGAGCAGTTCTTC
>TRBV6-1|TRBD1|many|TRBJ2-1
CASSEDGLRDRERNEQFF
TGTGCCAGCAGTGAGGATGGACTCCGGGACAGGGAACGTAATGAGCAGTTCTTC
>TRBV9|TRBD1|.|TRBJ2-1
CASSVDIPGTGSNEQFF
TGTGCCAGCAGCGTAGATATACCCGGGACAGGGTCCAATGAGCAGTTCTTC
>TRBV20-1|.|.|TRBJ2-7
CSAREIAAYEQYF
TGCAGTGCTAGAGAAATAGCGGCCTACGAGCAGTACTTC
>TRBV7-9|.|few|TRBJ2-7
CASSHDTGYEQYF
TGTGCCAGCAGCCATGATACGGGTTACGAGCAGTACTTC
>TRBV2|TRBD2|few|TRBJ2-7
CASSVGLADTYEQYF
TGTGCCAGCAGTGTTGGACTAGCGGATACCTACGAGCAGTACTTC